This passage covers 19 T cell receptor beta chains from one sample sequenced in a study of breast tumors, draining lymph nodes, adjacent tissues. Each CDR3 protein is one row after TCRdb ran MiXCR on the multiplex PCR reads. Among 200,000 or so distinct CDR3 sequences listed, 30% to 40% were seen once. The lymph nodes were axillary draining lymph nodes from breast cancer patients. The sample comprised axillary lymph node tissue. Source of these receptors: a female donor with breast cancer. Some clones in this sample may be carry-over from other donors' samples.

Many counts were recorded for this clonotype. This rearrangement joins TRBV20-1 to TRBJ2-1; D is undetermined. Trimming took 6 bases from V and 0 from J, leaving 24 bases between them. CDR3 size: 18 residues. The germline V gene encodes CDR1 DFQATT and CDR2 SNEGSKA (reference sequence). As DNA, the CDR3 is TGCAGTGCAACCCTGTCCGGATTAGCTTTTATCTCCTACAATGAGCAGTTCTTC. This encodes CSATLSGLAFISYNEQFF.

This clonotype was counted many times. This chain links TRBV9 with TRBJ2-7, with 7 nucleotides matching TRBD1. The V and J ends lost 3 bases and 3 bases, in that order; junction bases with no gene match: 9. Germline V gene lookup returns CDR1 SGDLS and CDR2 YYNGEE. CDR3 length equals 15 residues. Here the CDR3 DNA reads TGTGCCAGCAGCGAGAGGGGACAGAGGAACTACGAGCAGTACTTC. As protein: CASSERGQRNYEQYF.

In this sample, this clonotype turned up many times. The V call is TRBV12-3 or TRBV12-4, the J call TRBJ1-2; 9 nucleotides agree with TRBD1. V gave up 4 bases and J gave up 3 bases; unmatched junction bases: 6. This CDR3 has 15 amino acids. The CDR3 region is CASSSGTGKDYGYTF. The CDR3 DNA reads as TGTGCCAGCAGTTCCGGGACAGGGAAGGACTATGGCTACACCTTC.

The chain joins TRBV24-1 to TRBJ2-3; TRBD1 matches at 10 bases. Per germline, CDR1 KGHDR and CDR2 SFDVKD. J lost 5 bases, V lost 3 bases, and 10 bases had no gene match. This CDR3 spans 17 amino acids. CDR3 sequence: CATSDPGGTGAVDTQYF. The CDR3, as DNA: TGTGCCACCAGTGATCCTGGGGGGACAGGGGCGGTAGATACGCAGTATTTT.

This clonotype is a singleton in its sample. The rearrangement links TRBV7-2 to TRBJ2-5, with 10 bases aligning to TRBD1. This CDR3 is 14 amino acids long. Germline V gives CDR1 SGHTA, CDR2 FQGNSA. V lost 3 bases to trimming and J lost 5 bases; unmatched junction nucleotides: 3. The CDR3 DNA reads as TGTGCCAGCAGCTTTGCGGGACAGGGGGAGACCCAGTACTTC. It is translated as CASSFAGQGETQYF.

This clonotype was observed many times. This sequence joins TRBV5-1 and TRBJ1-3; 7 bases are shared with TRBD1. V lost 3 bases, J lost 5 bases, and 5 bases stayed unmatched. The germline CDR1 and CDR2 sequences are SGHRS and YFSETQ. The CDR3 has 14 amino acids. CDR3 bases: TGCGCCAGCAGCTCGGGACAGACGCGAAACACCATATATTTT. Translation: CASSSGQTRNTIYF.

This clonotype was found many times. The chain carries TRBV10-2 and TRBJ2-3; D gene uncertain. Germline V gene lookup returns CDR1 WSHSY and CDR2 SAAADI. This CDR3 spans 15 amino acids. V was cut by 7 bases and J by 0 bases, with 14 bases left in between. The CDR3 region is CASTEIPFSTDTQYF. CDR3 DNA sequence: TGCGCCAGCACCGAGATACCCTTCAGCACAGATACGCAGTATTTT.

This clonotype came up a few times. The chain employs TRBV7-2 and TRBJ1-1, with D hard to call. CDR3 size: 15 residues. The germline CDR1 and CDR2 sequences are SGHTA and FQGNSA. Deletions cut 1 base from V and 0 bases from J, with 9 bases between. The CDR3 loop reads CASSLVALVNTEAFF. The CDR3, as DNA: TGTGCCAGCAGCTTAGTGGCGCTGGTGAACACTGAAGCTTTCTTT.

The chain uses TRBV5-8 and TRBJ2-3, with D unresolved. The CDR3 covers 15 residues. Trimming took off 0 bases at V and 1 base at J, with 9 bases between the two ends. The germline V gene has CDR1 SGHTS and CDR2 YDEGEE. As DNA, the CDR3 is TGTGCCAGCAGCTTGGAAGCTGCGGGCACAGATACGCAGTATTTT. This codes for CASSLEAAGTDTQYF.

The table lists this clonotype with a few counts. This chain uses TRBV5-1 with TRBJ2-5, with D perhaps matching TRBD2 (7 bases). Trimming took off 0 bases at V and 0 bases at J, with 12 bases between the two ends. This CDR3 spans 16 amino acids. Germline assignment: CDR1 SGHRS and CDR2 YFSETQ. CDR3 residues: CASSLGAGAYQETQYF. The CDR3 nucleotides are TGCGCCAGCAGCTTGGGTGCGGGGGCCTACCAAGAGACCCAGTACTTC.

This clonotype was observed many times. The V and J genes are TRBV9 and TRBJ1-2; 7 bases fit TRBD1. The trim removed 6 bases at V and 6 bases at J, leaving 11 bases unmatched. This CDR3 spans 14 amino acids. The germline CDR1 and CDR2 sequences are SGDLS and YYNGEE. CDR3 nucleotides: TGTGCCAGCAATCGAGGGGGCGCCCCCGATGGCTACACCTTC. Its protein product is CASNRGGAPDGYTF.

In its sample, this clonotype was seen many times. The V call is TRBV7-2, the J call TRBJ2-3; D might be TRBD2 (5 bases). Trimming took off 7 bases at V and 6 bases at J, with 14 bases between the two ends. This CDR3 is 13 amino acids long. CDR1 is SGHTA and CDR2 is FQGNSA in the germline V gene. CDR3 protein: CASTQSRGDTQYF. For the CDR3, the DNA is TGTGCCAGCACCCAGAGCCGGGGTGATACGCAGTATTTT.

On this clonotype itself: This clone may be a read error of a much larger clone one base away. The V gene is TRBV2, the J gene TRBJ1-3; 7 positions match TRBD1. Germline CDR1 is SNHLY and CDR2 is FYNNEI. The CDR3 length is 16 residues. For the CDR3, the DNA is TGTGCCAGCAGTACTCAGGGGGTCCCCTCTGGAAACACCACATATTTT. Its protein is CASSTQGVPSGNTTYF.

This chain connects TRBV29-1 to TRBJ1-2, with TRBD1 identical over 7 bases. CDR1 and CDR2 (germline): SQVTM, ANQGSEA. The trim removed 7 bases at V and 3 bases at J, leaving 8 bases unmatched. The CDR3 totals 13 residues. CDR3 region: CSAEGASDYGYTF. The DNA for the CDR3 is TGCAGCGCCGAGGGGGCGTCTGACTATGGCTACACCTTC.

A word on this clonotype: A much larger clone is a single base away; this may be a read error. This rearrangement joins TRBV20-1 to TRBJ2-7, with 9 bases identical to TRBD1. The CDR3 loop spans 15 amino acids. V lost 5 bases to trimming and J lost 2 bases; unmatched junction nucleotides: 10. Germline V gene sequence: CDR1 DFQATT, CDR2 SNEGSKA (reference sequence). The CDR3 loop reads CSAWNPYRGPYEQYF. The DNA for the CDR3 is TGCAGTGCTTGGAATCCATACAGGGGGCCCTACGAGCAGTACTTC.

Regarding this clonotype: The junction departs from the called germline gene at one end, perhaps through a read error. This chain uses TRBV11-2 with TRBJ2-1; D is undetermined. This CDR3 is 16 amino acids long. Germline CDR1 is SGHAT and CDR2 is FQNNGV. The CDR3 sequence: CASSLVGINLHNGQFF. CDR3 coding DNA: TGTGCCAGCAGCTTAGTGGGGATCAACCTCCACAATGGGCAGTTCTTC.

This clonotype was observed many times. The chain couples TRBV20-1 to TRBJ1-4; no clear D gene. The CDR3 has 14 residues. Germline CDR1 and CDR2: DFQATT and SNEGSKA (reference sequence). V lost 1 base and J lost 2, with 8 bases in between. The CDR3 DNA reads TGCAGTGCTAGAGGGAAGGGCACTAATGAAAAACTGTTTTTT. This encodes CSARGKGTNEKLFF.

The table lists this clonotype with many counts. The chain employs TRBV2 and TRBJ1-5; D is perhaps TRBD1 (5 bases). Germline-derived CDR1 and CDR2 are SNHLY and FYNNEI. V was clipped by 6 bases and J by 3 bases, with 9 bases between them. CDR3 size: 13 residues. Here the CDR3 DNA reads TGTGCCAGCAGCGGCAGGGTCAATCAGCCCCAGCATTTT. Encoded protein: CASSGRVNQPQHF.

This clonotype showed up many times. V gene TRBV2 combines with J gene TRBJ1-3; tentatively, D is TRBD1 (5 bases). The CDR3 consists of 13 residues. The V gene lost 7 bases and the J gene lost 0 bases, with 7 bases spanning the gap. CDR1 and CDR2 from the germline V gene are SNHLY and FYNNEI. The CDR3 coding sequence is TGTGCCAGCACTGACAGCTCTGGAAACACCATATATTTT. Its translation: CASTDSSGNTIYF.